Described below is a single T cell receptor (beta chain) sequence and its context. The data were produced by immunoSEQ multiplex PCR, yet TCRdb's version contains in-frame clones alone and is incomplete. The sample lists around 150,000 clones, 85% occurring once. The trim removed 9 bases at V and 0 bases at J, leaving 15 bases unmatched. Germline assignment: CDR1 KGHDR and CDR2 SFDVKD. The CDR3 is made up of 17 amino acids. This sample stems from a study of blood T cell repertoires in COVID-19. This receptor was taken from a woman aged 60-70 years with COVID-19, enrolled during active disease. Sequenced: peripheral blood. The chain couples TRBV24-1 to TRBJ1-1, with 7 bases matching TRBD1. In DNA, the CDR3 is TGTGCCACCGTTACAGGGGTTGGGTTAGCAATGAACACTGAAGCTTTCTTT. It encodes CATVTGVGLAMNTEAFF.